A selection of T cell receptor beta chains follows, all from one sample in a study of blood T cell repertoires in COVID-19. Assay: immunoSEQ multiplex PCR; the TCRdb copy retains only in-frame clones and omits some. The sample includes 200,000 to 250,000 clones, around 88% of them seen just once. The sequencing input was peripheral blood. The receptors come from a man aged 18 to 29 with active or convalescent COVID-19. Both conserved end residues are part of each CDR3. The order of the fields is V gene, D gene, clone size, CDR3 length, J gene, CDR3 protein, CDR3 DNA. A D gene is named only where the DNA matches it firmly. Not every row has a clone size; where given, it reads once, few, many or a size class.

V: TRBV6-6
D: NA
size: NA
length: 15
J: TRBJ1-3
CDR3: CASSPAQGLGNTIYF
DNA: TGTGCCAGCAGCCCGGCGCAGGGGCTGGGAAACACCATATATTTT

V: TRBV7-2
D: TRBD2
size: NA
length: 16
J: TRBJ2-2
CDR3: CASSFGLAGGTGELFF
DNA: TGTGCCAGCAGCTTCGGACTAGCGGGAGGGACCGGGGAGCTGTTTTTT

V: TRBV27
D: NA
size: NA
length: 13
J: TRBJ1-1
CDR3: CASSPRGSLEAFF
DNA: TGTGCCAGCAGTCCCCGTGGGAGCCTTGAAGCTTTCTTT

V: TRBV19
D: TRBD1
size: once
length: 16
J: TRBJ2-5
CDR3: CASSPGTASTPETQYF
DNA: TGTGCCAGTAGTCCCGGGACAGCTAGTACGCCGGAGACCCAGTACTTC

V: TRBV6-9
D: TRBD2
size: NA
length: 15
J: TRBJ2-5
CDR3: CASSYTKRGSQTQYF
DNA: TGTGCCAGCAGTTATACGAAGCGGGGGAGCCAAACCCAGTACTTC

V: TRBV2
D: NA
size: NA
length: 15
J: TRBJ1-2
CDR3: CASKTEGVRRVGYTF
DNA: TGTGCCAGCAAAACTGAGGGAGTACGGCGGGTCGGCTACACCTTC

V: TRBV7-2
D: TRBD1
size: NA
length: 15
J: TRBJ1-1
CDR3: CASSGGQSLVLEAFF
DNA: TGTGCCAGCAGCGGGGGACAGTCTTTAGTACTGGAAGCTTTCTTT

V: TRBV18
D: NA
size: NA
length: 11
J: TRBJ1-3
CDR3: CASSAEDTIYF
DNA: TGTGCCAGCTCAGCCGAGGACACCATATATTTT

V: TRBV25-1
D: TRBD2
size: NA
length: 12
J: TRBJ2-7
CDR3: CASSVSGYEQYF
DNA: TGTGCCAGCAGTGTTAGCGGGTACGAGCAGTACTTC

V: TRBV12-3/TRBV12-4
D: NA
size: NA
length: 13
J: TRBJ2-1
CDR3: CASSKAVYNEQFF
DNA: TGTGCCAGCAGTAAAGCGGTATACAATGAGCAGTTCTTC

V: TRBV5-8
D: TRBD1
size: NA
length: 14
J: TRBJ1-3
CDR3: CASSFYDRGGPIYF
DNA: TGTGCCAGCAGCTTCTACGACAGGGGTGGCCCCATATATTTT

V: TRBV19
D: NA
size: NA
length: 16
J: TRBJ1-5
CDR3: CASSIGRGVGNQPQHF
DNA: TGTGCCAGTAGTATAGGGAGGGGCGTCGGCAATCAGCCCCAGCATTTT